This T cell receptor (beta chain) was captured by sequencing in a study of cytomegalovirus exposure and HLA in healthy donors. V lost 4 bases, J lost 1 base, and 10 bases stayed unmatched. The germline V gene has CDR1 SGDLS and CDR2 YYNGEE. CDR3 length: 17 amino acids. 13 Jbeta primers and 60 Vbeta primers were used for the PCR. Only in-frame clones appear in the TCRdb table, and some are missing; sequencing was by immunoSEQ multiplex PCR. The sample consists of about 200,000 clones, 70% to 90% of them appearing once. As regards this clone: Its antigen is currently unknown.

The study's findings and limits: Within an earlier analysis, most TCR beta V segments proved productive either about 90% or about 30% of the time. Rarity marked most TCR sequences, yet some public TCRs occurred in many donors.

The sequence was collected from a man aged 30 to 39 in good health and CMV-seronegative. The rearrangement links TRBV9 to TRBJ2-3, with 9 nucleotides matching TRBD2. Sequences were obtained from PBMCs. The CDR3 here is CASSTAGGGGGTDTQYF. Here the CDR3 DNA reads TGTGCCAGCAGCACAGCGGGGGGCGGGGGAGGCACAGATACGCAGTATTTT. Supplemented by reference TRBV9 and TRBJ2-3, the full variable domain reads DSGVTQTPKHLITATGQRVTLRCSPRSGDLSVYWYQQSLDQGLQFLIQYYNGEERAKGNILERFSAQQFPDLHSELNLSSLELGDSALYFCASSTAGGGGGTDTQYFGPGTRLTVL.